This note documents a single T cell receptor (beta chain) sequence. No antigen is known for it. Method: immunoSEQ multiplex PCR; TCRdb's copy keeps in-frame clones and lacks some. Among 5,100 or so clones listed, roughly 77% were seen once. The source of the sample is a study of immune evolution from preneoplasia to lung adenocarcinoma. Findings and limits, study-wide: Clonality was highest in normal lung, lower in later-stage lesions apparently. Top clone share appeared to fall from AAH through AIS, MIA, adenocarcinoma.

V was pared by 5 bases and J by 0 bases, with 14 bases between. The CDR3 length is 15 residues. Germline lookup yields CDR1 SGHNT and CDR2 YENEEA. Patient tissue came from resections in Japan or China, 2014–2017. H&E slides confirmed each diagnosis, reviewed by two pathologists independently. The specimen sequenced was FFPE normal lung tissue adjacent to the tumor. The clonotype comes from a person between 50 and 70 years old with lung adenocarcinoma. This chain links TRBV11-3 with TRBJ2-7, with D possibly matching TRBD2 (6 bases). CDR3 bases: TGTGCCAGCAGCGCGTCTAGCGAACCCTCCTACGAGCAGTACTTC. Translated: CASSASSEPSYEQYF. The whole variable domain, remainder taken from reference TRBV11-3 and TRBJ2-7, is EAGVVQSPRYKIIEKKQPVAFWCNPISGHNTLYWYLQNLGQGPELLIRYENEEAVDDSQLPKDRFSAERLKGVDSTLKIQPAELGDSAVYLCASSASSEPSYEQYFGPGTRLTVT.